Below, 16 T cell receptor beta chains from the same sample are listed, as sequenced in a study of CD8 T cells in Susac syndrome. cDNA came from approximately 0.5 to 1 ug RNA primed by random hexamers. TCRdb reprocessed the immunoSEQ multiplex PCR reads with MiXCR, giving one entry per CDR3 protein. This table has 200,000 to 250,000 distinct CDR3 sequences, 85% to 95% appearing once. Sequencing input: CD4+ T cells from PBMCs. These receptors were obtained from a human donor with Susac syndrome.

The chain is built from TRBV24-1 and TRBJ2-1, with a weak D call TRBD1 (6 bases). Germline V gene sequence: CDR1 KGHDR, CDR2 SFDVKD. CDR3 size: 16 residues. Trimming pared 4 bases from V and 3 bases from J, leaving 15 bases between. CDR3 nucleotides: TGTGCCACCAGTGACCCGGACAGATCCAACTACAATGAGCAGTTCTTC. Its translation: CATSDPDRSNYNEQFF.

The chain uses TRBV6-4 and TRBJ1-5; perhaps TRBD1 as D (6 bases). The germline CDR1 and CDR2 sequences are MRHNA and SNTAGT. This CDR3 spans 13 amino acids. V lost 3 bases and J lost 6, with 9 bases in between. The CDR3 spells CASSEGAGQPQHF. In DNA form, the CDR3 reads TGTGCCAGCAGTGAGGGGGCCGGTCAGCCCCAGCATTTT.

The rearrangement uses TRBV30 and TRBJ2-7; perhaps TRBD1 as D (6 bases). Germline V CDR1 and CDR2: GTSNPN, SVGIG (reference sequence). V lost 2 bases, J lost 3 bases, and 14 bases lay in between. The CDR3 has 14 residues. The CDR3 sequence: CAWSTAQGFYEQYF. In DNA form, the CDR3 reads TGTGCCTGGAGTACAGCACAGGGCTTCTACGAGCAGTACTTC.

The chain couples TRBV20-1 to TRBJ2-7; D remains ambiguous. The CDR3 extends over 12 amino acids. V lost 0 bases to trimming and J lost 3 bases, with 6 bases between them. Germline V lookup: CDR1 DFQATT, CDR2 SNEGSKA (reference sequence). The CDR3 region has the DNA TGCAGTGCTAGAGATCAATTCTACGAGCAGTACTTC. This codes for CSARDQFYEQYF.

The chain uses TRBV5-4 and TRBJ2-3, with 7 nucleotides matching TRBD2. The CDR3 contains 16 residues. Looked up from germline, CDR1 is SGHNT and CDR2 is YYREEE (reference sequence). V gave up 3 bases and J gave up 3 bases; unmatched junction bases: 10. CDR3 sequence: CASSSSRREGTDTQYF. CDR3 bases: TGTGCCAGCAGCTCAAGCCGCAGGGAGGGGACAGATACGCAGTATTTT.

As DNA, the CDR3 is TGTGCCAGCAGCGGAAATCAGGGGAACTATGGCTACACCTTC. It yields the protein CASSGNQGNYGYTF. The chain recombines TRBV9 with TRBJ1-2; weak D call: TRBD1 (6 bases). Germline CDR1 and CDR2: SGDLS and YYNGEE. V lost 3 bases, J lost 2 bases, and 11 bases lay in between. CDR3 size: 14 residues. The full variable domain, with the rest looked up from reference TRBV9 and TRBJ1-2, is DSGVTQTPKHLITATGQRVTLRCSPRSGDLSVYWYQQSLDQGLQFLIQYYNGEERAKGNILERFSAQQFPDLHSELNLSSLELGDSALYFCASSGNQGNYGYTFGSGTRLTVV.

The chain links TRBV2 to TRBJ1-2; no firm D call. V was trimmed by 2 bases and J by 8 bases, leaving 15 bases between them. CDR3 length equals 14 residues. Germline V gene sequence: CDR1 SNHLY, CDR2 FYNNEI. For the CDR3, the DNA is TGTGCCAGCAGTGAATCGACCGACGTGGTGGGCTACACCTTC. Residues: CASSESTDVVGYTF. Supplemented by reference TRBV2 and TRBJ1-2, the full variable domain reads EPEVTQTPSHQVTQMGQEVILRCVPISNHLYFYWYRQILGQKVEFLVSFYNNEISEKSEIFDDQFSVERPDGSNFTLKIRSTKLEDSAMYFCASSESTDVVGYTFGSGTRLTVV.

Remarks on this clonotype: The DNA is omitted, as the CDR3 cannot be located on it reliably, and the CDR3 follows TCRdb's listing. The chain joins TRBV5-4 to TRBJ2-7. From its first to its last residue, the CDR3 has 13 amino acids. The germline V gene has CDR1 SGHNT and CDR2 YYREEE (reference sequence). CDR3 sequence: CASSWGVGSSEYF.

In its sample, this clonotype was seen a few times. The rearrangement uses TRBV28 and TRBJ2-3, with unresolved D. V was cut by 8 bases and J by 2 bases, with 8 bases left in between. There are 12 residues in the CDR3. The germline V gene encodes CDR1 MDHEN and CDR2 SYDVKM. The CDR3 DNA follows: TGTGCCAGCCGCAGGTCCACAGATACGCAGTATTTT. This codes for CASRRSTDTQYF.

V gene TRBV9 combines with J gene TRBJ1-1; D is possibly TRBD1 (5 bases). Germline assignment: CDR1 SGDLS and CDR2 YYNGEE. Trimming shortened V by 0 bases and J by 5 bases, and 11 bases separated the two germline ends. The CDR3 extends over 14 amino acids. CDR3 sequence (DNA): TGTGCCAGCAGCGTAGGGGTTGGGGGAACTGAAGCTTTCTTT. It yields the protein CASSVGVGGTEAFF. Looking up the rest from reference TRBV9 and TRBJ1-1 gives the full variable domain: DSGVTQTPKHLITATGQRVTLRCSPRSGDLSVYWYQQSLDQGLQFLIQYYNGEERAKGNILERFSAQQFPDLHSELNLSSLELGDSALYFCASSVGVGGTEAFFGQGTRLTVV.

The rearrangement joins TRBV20-1 to TRBJ1-2; 7 bases match TRBD1. CDR3 length: 15 residues. Per germline, CDR1 DFQATT and CDR2 SNEGSKA (reference sequence). Trimming removed 0 bases from V and 7 bases from J; junction bases left unmatched: 11. Here the CDR3 DNA reads TGCAGTGCTAGAGATCCTACGGGGACAGTCTCTGGCTACACCTTC. This encodes CSARDPTGTVSGYTF.

This clonotype was detected only once. The V and J genes are TRBV30 and TRBJ1-3, with a tentative D call TRBD1 (6 bases). V lost 2 bases and J 1 base, leaving 12 bases between the germline ends. This CDR3 has 15 amino acids. Germline assignment: CDR1 GTSNPN and CDR2 SVGIG (reference sequence). The CDR3 sequence is CAWSYEQGSGNTIYF. CDR3 bases: TGTGCCTGGAGTTATGAACAGGGATCTGGAAACACCATATATTTT.

The rearrangement uses TRBV20-1 and TRBJ2-1; D unclear. V lost 5 bases and J lost 8, with 10 bases in between. The CDR3 totals 11 residues. Germline CDR1 DFQATT, CDR2 SNEGSKA (reference sequence). This CDR3 reads CSAAPLDEQFF. The CDR3 DNA reads TGCAGTGCTGCCCCTCTGGATGAGCAGTTCTTC.

For the CDR3, the DNA is TGCAGCGTTTGGATCAGCTCCTACGAGCAGTACTTC. As protein: CSVWISSYEQYF. The chain combines TRBV29-1 with TRBJ2-7, with D unresolved. V lost 5 bases and J 0 bases, leaving 8 bases between the germline ends. The CDR3 covers 12 residues. The germline V gene has CDR1 SQVTM and CDR2 ANQGSEA.

The rearrangement joins TRBV15 to TRBJ2-2; D not certain. This CDR3 region has 14 residues. CDR1 and CDR2 (germline): LNHNV, YYDKDF (reference sequence). V shed 0 bases and J shed 6 bases, with 8 bases lying between them. The CDR3 protein is CATSRDPRAGELFF. CDR3 in DNA: TGTGCCACCAGCAGAGATCCCCGGGCCGGGGAGCTGTTTTTT.

This clonotype occurred once. V gene TRBV27 combines with J gene TRBJ2-5; D is possibly TRBD1 (6 bases). The germline V gene has CDR1 MNHEY and CDR2 SMNVEV (reference sequence). V lost 3 bases to trimming and J lost 3 bases, with 11 bases between them. The CDR3 loop spans 14 amino acids. The CDR3 region is CASSFQGFEETQYF. The CDR3 DNA sequence: TGTGCCAGCAGTTTCCAGGGGTTCGAAGAGACCCAGTACTTC.